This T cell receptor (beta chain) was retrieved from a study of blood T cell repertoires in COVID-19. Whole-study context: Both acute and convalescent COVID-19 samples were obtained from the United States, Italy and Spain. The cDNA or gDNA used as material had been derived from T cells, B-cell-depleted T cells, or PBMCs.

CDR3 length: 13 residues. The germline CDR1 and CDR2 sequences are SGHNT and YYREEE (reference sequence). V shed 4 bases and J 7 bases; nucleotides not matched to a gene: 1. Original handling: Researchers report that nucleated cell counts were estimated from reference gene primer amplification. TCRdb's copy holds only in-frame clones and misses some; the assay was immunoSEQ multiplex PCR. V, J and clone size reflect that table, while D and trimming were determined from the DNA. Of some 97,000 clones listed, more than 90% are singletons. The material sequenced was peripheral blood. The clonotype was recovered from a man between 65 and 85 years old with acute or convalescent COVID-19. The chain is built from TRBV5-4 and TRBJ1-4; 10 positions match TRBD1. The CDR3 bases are TGTGCCAGCAGCCGGGACAGGGGTGAAAAACTGTTTTTT. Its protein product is CASSRDRGEKLFF.